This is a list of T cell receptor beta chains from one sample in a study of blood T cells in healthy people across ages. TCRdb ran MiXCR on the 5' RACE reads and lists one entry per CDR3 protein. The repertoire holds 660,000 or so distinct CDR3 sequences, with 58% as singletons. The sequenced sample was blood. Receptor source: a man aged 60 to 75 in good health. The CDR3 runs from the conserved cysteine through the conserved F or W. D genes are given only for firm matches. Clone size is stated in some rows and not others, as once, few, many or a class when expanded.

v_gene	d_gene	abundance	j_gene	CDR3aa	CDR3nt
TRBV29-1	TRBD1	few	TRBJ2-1	CSTGQQRGQFF	TGCAGCACGGGACAGCAACGGGGGCAGTTCTTC
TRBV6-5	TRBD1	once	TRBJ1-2	CASSYSDRARRGYTF	TGTGCCAGCAGTTACTCGGACAGGGCCCGTCGGGGCTACACCTTC
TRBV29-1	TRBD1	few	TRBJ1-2	CSVLGTGVDYGYTF	TGCAGCGTCCTCGGGACAGGGGTAGACTATGGCTACACCTTC
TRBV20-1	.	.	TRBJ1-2	CSAREPETVSHGYTF	TGCAGTGCTAGAGAGCCAGAGACAGTCAGCCATGGCTACACCTTC
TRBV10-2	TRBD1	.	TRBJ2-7	CASSDPGQGNYEQYF	TGCGCCAGCAGCGATCCCGGACAGGGCAACTACGAGCAGTACTTC
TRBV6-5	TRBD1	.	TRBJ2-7	CASARQGAWNEQYF	TGTGCCAGCGCTCGCCAGGGGGCTTGGAACGAGCAGTACTTC
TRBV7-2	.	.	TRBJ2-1	CASGALTNYNEQFF	TGTGCCAGCGGTGCCCTGACTAATTACAATGAGCAGTTCTTC
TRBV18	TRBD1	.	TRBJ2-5	CASSLGQGDRETQYF	TGTGCCAGCTCACTCGGACAGGGGGATCGAGAGACCCAGTACTTC
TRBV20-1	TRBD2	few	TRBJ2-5	CSVTSSAPRGAQETQYF	TGCAGTGTCACCTCCTCCGCTCCGCGGGGGGCCCAAGAGACCCAGTACTTC
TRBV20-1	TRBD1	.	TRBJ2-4	CSARTGQEPCIQYF	TGCAGTGCTAGAACTGGACAGGAACCCTGCATTCAGTACTTC
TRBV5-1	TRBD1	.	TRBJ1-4	CASSLRTGNEKLFF	TGCGCCAGCAGCTTAAGGACAGGGAATGAAAAACTGTTTTTT